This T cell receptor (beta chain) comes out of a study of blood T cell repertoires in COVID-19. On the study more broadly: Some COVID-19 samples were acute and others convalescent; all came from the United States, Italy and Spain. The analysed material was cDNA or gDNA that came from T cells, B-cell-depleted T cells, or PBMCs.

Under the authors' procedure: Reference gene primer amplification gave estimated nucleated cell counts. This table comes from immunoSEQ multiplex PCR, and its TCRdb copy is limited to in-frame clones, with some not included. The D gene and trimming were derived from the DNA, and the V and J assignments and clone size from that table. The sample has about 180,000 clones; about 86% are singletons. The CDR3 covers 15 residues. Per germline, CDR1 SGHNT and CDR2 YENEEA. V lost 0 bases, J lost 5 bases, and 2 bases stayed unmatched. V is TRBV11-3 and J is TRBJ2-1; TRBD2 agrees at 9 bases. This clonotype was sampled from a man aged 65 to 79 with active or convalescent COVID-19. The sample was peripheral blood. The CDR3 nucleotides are TGTGCCAGCAGCTTAGATGGGACTAGCAACAATGAGCAGTTCTTC. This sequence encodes CASSLDGTSNNEQFF.